This T cell receptor (beta chain) was profiled in a study of T-cell reconstitution after alpha-beta-depleted transplantation in children. The CDR3 consists of 14 residues. CDR1 SGHRS and CDR2 YFSETQ come from the germline V gene. V lost 3 bases to trimming and J lost 9 bases; unmatched junction nucleotides: 7. TCRbeta library preparation incorporated unique molecular identifiers. A single record per CDR3 protein comes from TCRdb applying MiXCR to the PCR reads. Of approximately 210,000 distinct CDR3 sequences listed, about 15% are singletons. This clonotype has ten or more counts. The material was PBMCs from the stem cell graft donor, obtained from the stem cell graft. The source is a human donor who donated a stem cell graft to a child with acute lymphoblastic leukemia. J is TRBJ2-1 and V is TRBV5-1, with 9 nucleotides matching TRBD2. CDR3 amino acids: CASSSIAGEGEQFF. DNA for the CDR3: TGCGCCAGCAGCTCGATAGCGGGAGAGGGTGAGCAGTTCTTC. Full variable domain (rest looked up from reference TRBV5-1 and TRBJ2-1): KAGVTQTPRYLIKTRGQQVTLSCSPISGHRSVSWYQQTPGQGLQFLFEYFSETQRNKGNFPGRFSGRQFSNSRSEMNVSTLELGDSALYLCASSSIAGEGEQFFGPGTRLTVL.